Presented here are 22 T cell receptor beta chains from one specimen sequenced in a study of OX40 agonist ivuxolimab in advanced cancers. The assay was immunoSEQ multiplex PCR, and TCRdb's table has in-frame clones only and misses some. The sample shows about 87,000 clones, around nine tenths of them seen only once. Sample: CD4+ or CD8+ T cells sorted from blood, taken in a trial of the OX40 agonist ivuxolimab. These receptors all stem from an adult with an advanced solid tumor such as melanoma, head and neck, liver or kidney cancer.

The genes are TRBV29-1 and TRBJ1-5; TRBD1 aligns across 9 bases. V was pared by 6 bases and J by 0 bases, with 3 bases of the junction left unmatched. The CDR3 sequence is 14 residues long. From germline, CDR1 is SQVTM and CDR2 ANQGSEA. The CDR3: CSVAQGASNQPQHF. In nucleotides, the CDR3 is TGCAGCGTAGCACAGGGGGCTAGCAATCAGCCCCAGCATTTT.

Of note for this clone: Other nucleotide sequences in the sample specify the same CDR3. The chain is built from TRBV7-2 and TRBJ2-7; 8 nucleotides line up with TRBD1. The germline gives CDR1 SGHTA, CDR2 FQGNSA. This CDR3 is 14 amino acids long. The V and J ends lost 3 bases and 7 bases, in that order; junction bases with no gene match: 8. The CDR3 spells CASSFGQGAIEQYF. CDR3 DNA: TGTGCCAGCAGCTTTGGGCAGGGGGCTATTGAGCAGTACTTC. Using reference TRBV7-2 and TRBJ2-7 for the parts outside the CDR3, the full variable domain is GAGVSQSPSNKVTEKGKDVELRCDPISGHTALYWYRQSLGQGLEFLIYFQGNSAPDKSGLPSDRFSAERTGGSVSTLTIQRTQQEDSAVYLCASSFGQGAIEQYFGPGTRLTVT.

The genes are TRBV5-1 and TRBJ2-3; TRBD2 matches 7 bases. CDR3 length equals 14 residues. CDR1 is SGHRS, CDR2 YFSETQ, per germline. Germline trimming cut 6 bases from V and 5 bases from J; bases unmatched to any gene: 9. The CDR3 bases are TGCGCCAGCACAAGGATCCCGGGAGGAGATACGCAGTATTTT. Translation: CASTRIPGGDTQYF.

CDR3 coding DNA: TGTGCCACCAGCAGAGAAAAGGGACAGGGAAGTGGTCAGCCCCAGCATTTT. It specifies CATSREKGQGSGQPQHF. The chain is built from TRBV15 and TRBJ1-5; TRBD1 aligns across 9 bases. The CDR3 length is 17 residues. Germline lookup yields CDR1 LNHNV and CDR2 YYDKDF (reference sequence). Trimming at V came to 0 bases and at J to 6 bases, leaving 9 bases not matched to a gene.

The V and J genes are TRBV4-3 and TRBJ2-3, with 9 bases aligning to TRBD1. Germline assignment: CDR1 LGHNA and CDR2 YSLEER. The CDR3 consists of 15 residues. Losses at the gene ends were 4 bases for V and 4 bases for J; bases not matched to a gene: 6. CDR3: CASSLRDRESDTQYF. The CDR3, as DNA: TGCGCCAGCAGCCTACGGGACAGGGAGTCAGATACGCAGTATTTT.

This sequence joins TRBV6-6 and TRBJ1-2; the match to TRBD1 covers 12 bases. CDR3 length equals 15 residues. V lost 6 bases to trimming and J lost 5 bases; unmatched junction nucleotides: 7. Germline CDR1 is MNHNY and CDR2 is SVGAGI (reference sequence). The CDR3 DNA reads TGTGCCAGCAGGAACCGGGACAGGGGGCCGTATGGCTACACCTTC. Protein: CASRNRDRGPYGYTF.

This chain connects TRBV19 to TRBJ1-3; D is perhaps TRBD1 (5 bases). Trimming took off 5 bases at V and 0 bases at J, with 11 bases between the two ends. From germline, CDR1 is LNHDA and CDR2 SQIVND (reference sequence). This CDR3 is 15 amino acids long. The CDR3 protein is CASSQGPDSGNTIYF. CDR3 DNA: TGTGCCAGTAGTCAGGGCCCAGACTCTGGAAACACCATATATTTT.

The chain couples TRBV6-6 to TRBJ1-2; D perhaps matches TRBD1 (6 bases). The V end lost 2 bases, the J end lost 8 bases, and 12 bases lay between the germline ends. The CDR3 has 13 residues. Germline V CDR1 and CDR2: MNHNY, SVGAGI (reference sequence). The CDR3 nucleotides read TGTGCCAGCAGTTACGGGGACATACTCGGCTACACCTTC. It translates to CASSYGDILGYTF.

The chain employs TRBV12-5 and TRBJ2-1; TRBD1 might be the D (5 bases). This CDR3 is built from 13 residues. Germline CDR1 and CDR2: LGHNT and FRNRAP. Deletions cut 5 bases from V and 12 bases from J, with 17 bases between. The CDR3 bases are TGTGCTAGTGGTCCTGCGACAGTCCCTTGGCAGTTCTTC. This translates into CASGPATVPWQFF. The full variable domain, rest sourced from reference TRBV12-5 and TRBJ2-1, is DARVTQTPRHKVTEMGQEVTMRCQPILGHNTVFWYRQTMMQGLELLAYFRNRAPLDDSGMPKDRFSAEMPDATLATLKIQPSEPRDSAVYFCASGPATVPWQFFGPGTRLTVL.

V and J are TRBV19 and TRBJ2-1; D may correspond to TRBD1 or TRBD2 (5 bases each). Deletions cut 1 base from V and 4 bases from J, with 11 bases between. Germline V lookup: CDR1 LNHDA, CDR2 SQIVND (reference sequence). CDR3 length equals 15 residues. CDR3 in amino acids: CASSIGGGRYNEQFF. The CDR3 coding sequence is TGTGCCAGTAGTATAGGTGGGGGACGGTACAATGAGCAGTTCTTC.

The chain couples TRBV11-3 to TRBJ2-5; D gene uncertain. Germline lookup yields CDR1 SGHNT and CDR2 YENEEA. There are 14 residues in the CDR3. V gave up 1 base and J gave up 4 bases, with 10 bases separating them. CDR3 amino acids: CASSLGGRRETQYF. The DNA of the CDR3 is TGTGCCAGCAGCTTAGGTGGGCGACGAGAGACCCAGTACTTC.

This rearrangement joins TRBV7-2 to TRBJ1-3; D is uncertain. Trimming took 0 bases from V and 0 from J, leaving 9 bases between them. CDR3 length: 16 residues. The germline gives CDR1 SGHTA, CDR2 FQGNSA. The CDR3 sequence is CASSLAQASSGNTIYF. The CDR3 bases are TGTGCCAGCAGCTTAGCGCAGGCGAGCTCTGGAAACACCATATATTTT.

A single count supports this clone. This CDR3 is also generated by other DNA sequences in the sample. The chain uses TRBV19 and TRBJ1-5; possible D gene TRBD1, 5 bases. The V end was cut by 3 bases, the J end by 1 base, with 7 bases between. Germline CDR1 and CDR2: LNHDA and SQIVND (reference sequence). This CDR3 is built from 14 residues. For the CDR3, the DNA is TGTGCCAGTAGTATCGGGGGGAGCAATCAGCCCCAGCATTTT. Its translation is CASSIGGSNQPQHF.

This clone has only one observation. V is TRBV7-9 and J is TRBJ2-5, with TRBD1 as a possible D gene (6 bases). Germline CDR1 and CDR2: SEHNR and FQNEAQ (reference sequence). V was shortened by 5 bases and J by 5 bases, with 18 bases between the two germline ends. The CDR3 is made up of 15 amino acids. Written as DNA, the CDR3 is TGTGCCAGCAGCCAACAACAGGGATCGGGGGAGACCCAGTACTTC. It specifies CASSQQQGSGETQYF.

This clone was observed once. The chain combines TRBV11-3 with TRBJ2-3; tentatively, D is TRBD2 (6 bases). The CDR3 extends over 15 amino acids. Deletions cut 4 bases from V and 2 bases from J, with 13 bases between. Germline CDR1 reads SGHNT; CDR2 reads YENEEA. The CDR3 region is CASSSRDSYTDTQYF. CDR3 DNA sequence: TGTGCCAGCAGCTCAAGGGACTCCTACACAGATACGCAGTATTTT. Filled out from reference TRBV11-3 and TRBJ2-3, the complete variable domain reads EAGVVQSPRYKIIEKKQPVAFWCNPISGHNTLYWYLQNLGQGPELLIRYENEEAVDDSQLPKDRFSAERLKGVDSTLKIQPAELGDSAVYLCASSSRDSYTDTQYFGPGTRLTVL.

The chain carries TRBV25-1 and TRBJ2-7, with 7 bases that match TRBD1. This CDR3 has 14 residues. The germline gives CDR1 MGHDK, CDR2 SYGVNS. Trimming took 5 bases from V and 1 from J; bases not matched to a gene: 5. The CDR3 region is CASSRDRSSYEQYF. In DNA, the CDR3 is TGTGCCAGCAGTCGGGACAGAAGTTCCTACGAGCAGTACTTC.

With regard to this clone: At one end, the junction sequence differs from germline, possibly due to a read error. For the CDR3, the DNA is TGTGCCAGCAGCTTAGGGGGAAAGGGACAGGGTTGGCATTTT. Protein product: CASSLGGKGQGWHF. This chain uses TRBV7-2 with TRBJ2-3, with 9 positions matching TRBD1. Germline CDR1 and CDR2: SGHTA and FQGNSA. The length of the CDR3 is 14 residues.

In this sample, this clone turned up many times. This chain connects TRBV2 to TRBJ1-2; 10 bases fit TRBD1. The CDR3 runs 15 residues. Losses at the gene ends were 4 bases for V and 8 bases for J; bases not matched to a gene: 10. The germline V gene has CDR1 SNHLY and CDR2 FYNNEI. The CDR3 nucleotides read TGTGCCAGCAGTGCTTATGGACAGGGGGTCGGCGGCTACACCTTC. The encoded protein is CASSAYGQGVGGYTF.

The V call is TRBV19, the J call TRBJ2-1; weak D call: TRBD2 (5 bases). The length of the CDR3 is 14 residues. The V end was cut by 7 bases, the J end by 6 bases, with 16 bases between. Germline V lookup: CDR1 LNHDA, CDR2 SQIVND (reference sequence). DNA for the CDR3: TGTGCCAGTAAGTCTCGTGCCCGGGGCAATGAGCAGTTCTTC. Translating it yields CASKSRARGNEQFF.

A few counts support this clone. The CDR3 protein is CASSATAATAGTLHF. The CDR3 nucleotides are TGTGCCAGCAGCGCTACAGCCGCGACGGCAGGCACCCTCCACTTT. The chain recombines TRBV9 with TRBJ1-6; D gene ambiguous. The CDR3 runs to 15 residues. In germline, CDR1 is SGDLS, CDR2 YYNGEE. With 3 bases removed from V and 14 bases from J, the gap between germline ends came to 21 bases.

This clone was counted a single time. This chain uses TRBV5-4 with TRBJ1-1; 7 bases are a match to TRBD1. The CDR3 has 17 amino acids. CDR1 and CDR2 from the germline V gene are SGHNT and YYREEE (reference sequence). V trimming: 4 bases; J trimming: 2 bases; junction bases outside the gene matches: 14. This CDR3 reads CASSPNRGSGKNTEAFF. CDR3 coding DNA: TGTGCCAGCAGCCCTAACAGGGGATCAGGGAAAAACACTGAAGCTTTCTTT.

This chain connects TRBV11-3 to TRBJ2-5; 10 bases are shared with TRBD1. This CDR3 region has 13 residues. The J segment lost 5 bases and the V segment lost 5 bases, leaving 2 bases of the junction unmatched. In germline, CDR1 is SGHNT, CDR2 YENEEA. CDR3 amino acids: CASSGQGGETQYF. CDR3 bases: TGTGCCAGCAGCGGACAGGGGGGCGAGACCCAGTACTTC.